These 25 T cell receptor beta chains were all obtained from the same sample, sequenced in a study of shared clonotypes between healthy human individuals. Sequenced by immunoSEQ multiplex PCR; TCRdb stores in-frame clones only, minus some. The data show approximately 1,500,000 clones, nearly 99% seen once. Material for sequencing was naive CD4+ T cells sorted from blood. Subset given: CD45RA+ positively selected. The receptors were sampled from a young man in good health.

The rearrangement joins TRBV10-2 to TRBJ2-6; D is possibly TRBD2 (7 bases). Per germline, CDR1 WSHSY and CDR2 SAAADI. The V gene lost 7 bases and the J gene lost 4 bases, with 11 bases spanning the gap. This CDR3 has 14 amino acids. The CDR3 nucleotides read TGCGCCAGCAATCGGGGGGCAGGGGCCAACGTCCTGACTTTC. Encoded protein: CASNRGAGANVLTF.

The V gene is TRBV5-6, the J gene TRBJ2-4; possibly TRBD1 for D (6 bases). This CDR3 comprises 15 residues. Trimming removed 0 bases from V and 4 bases from J, with 11 bases in between. Germline loops: CDR1 SGHDT, CDR2 YYEEEE. The CDR3 spells CASSLAPGQKNIQYF. For the CDR3, the DNA is TGTGCCAGCAGCTTGGCCCCGGGACAAAAAAACATTCAGTACTTC.

The chain is built from TRBV5-4 and TRBJ2-6, with 8 bases that match TRBD1. CDR1 and CDR2 (germline): SGHNT, YYREEE (reference sequence). This CDR3 has 18 residues. V was pared by 1 base and J by 2 bases, with 8 bases of the junction left unmatched. This CDR3 reads CASSLSGQGVPGANVLTF. CDR3 DNA sequence: TGTGCCAGCAGCTTGTCAGGACAGGGAGTCCCTGGGGCCAACGTCCTGACTTTC.

This clone has only one observation. The same CDR3 is also encoded by other DNA sequences in this sample. The CDR3 region is CASSFPSEAFF. As DNA, the CDR3 is TGTGCCAGCAGTTTTCCGAGTGAAGCTTTCTTT. The chain combines TRBV28 with TRBJ1-1; no clear D gene. CDR3 size: 11 residues. Germline V gene data show CDR1 as MDHEN and CDR2 as SYDVKM. V lost 3 bases to trimming and J lost 7 bases, with 6 bases between them.

The chain is built from TRBV9 and TRBJ2-1; 9 bases line up with TRBD2. Per the germline V gene, CDR1 is SGDLS and CDR2 is YYNGEE. The CDR3 spans 21 residues. The junction had 23 bases not matched to a gene; V was cut back by 3 bases and J by 4 bases. This chain's CDR3 is CASSAQAQSGRPPTLYNEQFF. CDR3 nucleotides: TGTGCCAGCAGCGCCCAAGCCCAGAGCGGGAGGCCGCCTACCTTATACAATGAGCAGTTCTTC.

The J gene is TRBJ2-1, the V gene TRBV7-9, with D possibly being TRBD2 (6 bases). Germline values: CDR1 SEHNR, CDR2 FQNEAQ (reference sequence). V shed 5 bases and J shed 8 bases, with 16 bases lying between them. The CDR3 sequence is 14 residues long. The CDR3 bases are TGTGCCAGCAGCGATAGACTAGAAGTCGATGAGCAGTTCTTC. Amino acids: CASSDRLEVDEQFF.

This chain connects TRBV11-2 to TRBJ2-7; D remains ambiguous. This CDR3 is 13 amino acids long. Trimming stripped 5 bases from V and 5 bases from J, with 13 bases between. Per the germline V gene, CDR1 is SGHAT and CDR2 is FQNNGV. CDR3 DNA: TGTGCCAGCAGCCCGACTTGGAGCGACGAGCAGTACTTC. Protein product: CASSPTWSDEQYF.

This chain uses TRBV7-9 with TRBJ2-7, with 9 bases that match TRBD2. Germline trimming cut 2 bases from V and 6 bases from J; bases unmatched to any gene: 11. This CDR3 comprises 16 residues. Germline V gene data show CDR1 as SEHNR and CDR2 as FQNEAQ (reference sequence). Written as DNA, the CDR3 is TGTGCCAGCAGCTTACTTTTAGTCCTAGCGGGAACCGAGCAGTACTTC. Its translation: CASSLLLVLAGTEQYF.

In DNA, the CDR3 is TGTGCCAGTGGGTCCGGGGGGTTGTGGGACAATGAGCAGTTCTTC. Amino acids: CASGSGGLWDNEQFF. The V gene is TRBV25-1, the J gene TRBJ2-1; TRBD2 agrees at 7 bases. CDR1 and CDR2 from the germline V gene are MGHDK and SYGVNS. CDR3 size: 15 residues. Unmatched junction bases numbered 13, after V lost 9 bases and J lost 5 bases.

The rearrangement links TRBV5-4 to TRBJ1-2; D not certain. V lost 4 bases and J lost 8, with 18 bases in between. Germline V gene sequence: CDR1 SGHNT, CDR2 YYREEE (reference sequence). The CDR3 covers 14 residues. CDR3 nucleotide sequence: TGTGCCAGCAGCGGCCAGGACGGACCGTCGGGCTACACCTTC. The encoded protein is CASSGQDGPSGYTF.

The V call is TRBV28, the J call TRBJ1-5; D remains unclear. V was pared by 7 bases and J by 2 bases, with 24 bases between. CDR3 size: 18 residues. Germline V gives CDR1 MDHEN, CDR2 SYDVKM. The CDR3 sequence is CASTLSWWEGLGNQPQHF. For the CDR3, the DNA is TGTGCCAGCACCCTAAGCTGGTGGGAAGGGTTGGGCAATCAGCCCCAGCATTTT.

V usage is TRBV2 and J usage is TRBJ2-7, with 7 bases fitting TRBD2. The J segment lost 4 bases and the V segment lost 3 bases, leaving 15 bases of the junction unmatched. This CDR3 comprises 17 residues. The germline gives CDR1 SNHLY, CDR2 FYNNEI. CDR3 nucleotides: TGTGCCAGCAGTGACCGACGGTGGCTAGCGGTTAGATACGAGCAGTACTTC. As protein: CASSDRRWLAVRYEQYF.

The CDR3 is CATSLAGFDEQYF. Written as DNA, the CDR3 is TGTGCCACCAGCCTGGCGGGGTTCGACGAGCAGTACTTC. This chain links TRBV15 with TRBJ2-7; TRBD2 is a possible D gene (6 bases). V was shortened by 5 bases and J by 5 bases, with 13 bases between the two germline ends. The CDR3 runs to 13 residues. Germline V gene sequence: CDR1 LNHNV, CDR2 YYDKDF (reference sequence).

The V gene is TRBV29-1, the J gene TRBJ1-1; D unresolved. V was cut by 4 bases and J by 0 bases, with 9 bases left in between. The CDR3 has 13 residues. Germline V CDR1 and CDR2: SQVTM, ANQGSEA. CDR3 sequence (DNA): TGCAGCGTTGTCCGGACCATGAACACTGAAGCTTTCTTT. It codes for CSVVRTMNTEAFF. Variable domain in full (rest from reference TRBV29-1 and TRBJ1-1): SAVISQKPSRDICQRGTSLTIQCQVDSQVTMMFWYRQQPGQSLTLIATANQGSEATYESGFVIDKFPISRPNLTFSTLTVSNMSPEDSSIYLCSVVRTMNTEAFFGQGTRLTVV.

CDR3 sequence: CASSNKKVGDQGYTF. The CDR3 DNA reads as TGTGCCAGCAGCAACAAAAAAGTGGGGGACCAGGGCTACACCTTC. The rearrangement links TRBV5-4 to TRBJ1-2; D possibly corresponds to TRBD1 (5 bases). This CDR3 contains 15 residues. Trimming pared 4 bases from V and 8 bases from J, leaving 21 bases between. CDR1 and CDR2 (germline): SGHNT, YYREEE (reference sequence).

This clone was seen only once. The chain carries TRBV5-4 and TRBJ2-2; D ambiguous. The CDR3 length is 14 residues. Germline V gene lookup returns CDR1 SGHNT and CDR2 YYREEE (reference sequence). The V and J ends lost 0 bases and 4 bases respectively, with 7 bases between them. The CDR3 DNA reads as TGTGCCAGCAGCTTGGAACACTCCACCGGGGAGCTGTTTTTT. Its protein is CASSLEHSTGELFF.

As DNA, the CDR3 is TGTGCCACCGGCCGGGGAGGCCGCACAGATACGCAGTATTTT. Residues: CATGRGGRTDTQYF. V gene TRBV28 combines with J gene TRBJ2-3; the D gene is possibly TRBD2 (6 bases). Germline V gene lookup returns CDR1 MDHEN and CDR2 SYDVKM. V lost 10 bases, J lost 1 base, and 15 bases lay in between. The CDR3 loop spans 14 amino acids.

The rearrangement uses TRBV11-2 and TRBJ2-3; maybe TRBD2 (6 bases). Trimming took 1 base from V and 2 from J, leaving 19 bases between them. Germline CDR1 reads SGHAT; CDR2 reads FQNNGV. CDR3 length equals 18 residues. CDR3 bases: TGTGCCAGCAGCTTAGGAAGCTTTTGGGCGGGAAACACAGATACGCAGTATTTT. Its protein product is CASSLGSFWAGNTDTQYF.

The chain recombines TRBV7-2 with TRBJ2-3; the match to TRBD2 covers 14 bases. V was clipped by 6 bases and J by 3 bases; unmatched bases: 5. In germline, CDR1 is SGHTA, CDR2 FQGNSA. The length of the CDR3 is 16 residues. Here the CDR3 DNA reads TGTGCCAGCAGACTGACTAGCGGGAGGGCGACAGATACGCAGTATTTT. It encodes CASRLTSGRATDTQYF.

V is TRBV28 and J is TRBJ2-1; D call uncertain. Germline CDR1 is MDHEN and CDR2 is SYDVKM. CDR3 length equals 12 residues. V was clipped by 7 bases and J by 7 bases, with 11 bases between them. The chain's CDR3 is CASIKDGNEQFF. CDR3 sequence (DNA): TGTGCCAGCATAAAGGATGGGAATGAGCAGTTCTTC.

The chain links TRBV30 to TRBJ1-5; possible D gene TRBD1, 5 bases. The CDR3 consists of 12 residues. Trimming stripped 3 bases from V and 7 bases from J, with 10 bases between. Germline loops: CDR1 GTSNPN, CDR2 SVGIG (reference sequence). This chain's CDR3 is CAWSQGGQPQHF. CDR3 DNA: TGTGCCTGGAGCCAGGGAGGGCAGCCCCAGCATTTT.

J is TRBJ2-7 and V is TRBV28; TRBD2 matches at 8 bases. The CDR3 is made up of 16 amino acids. In germline, CDR1 is MDHEN, CDR2 SYDVKM. Trimming at V came to 5 bases and at J to 3 bases, leaving 12 bases not matched to a gene. In DNA form, the CDR3 reads TGTGCCAGCAGTCTAGTACTTGAGCGGGAGATCTACGAGCAGTACTTC. This codes for CASSLVLEREIYEQYF.

The genes are TRBV6-5 and TRBJ1-1, with D unclear. The CDR3 totals 13 residues. Germline values: CDR1 MNHEY, CDR2 SVGAGI. Between the trimmed V and J ends, which lost 3 bases and 4 bases, there was a span of 9 bases. The CDR3 nucleotides are TGTGCCAGCAGTTATGTCCCGACCACTGAAGCTTTCTTT. This codes for CASSYVPTTEAFF.

This sequence joins TRBV7-2 and TRBJ2-1, with D perhaps matching TRBD1 or TRBD2 (5 bases each). The V end lost 3 bases, the J end lost 12 bases, and 9 bases lay between the germline ends. The CDR3 consists of 11 residues. The germline CDR1 and CDR2 sequences are SGHTA and FQGNSA. The DNA of the CDR3 is TGTGCCAGCAGCTTTCGAGGGGCGCAGTTCTTC. Encoded protein: CASSFRGAQFF.

The CDR3 spells CASSAEGNTEAFF. CDR3 nucleotide sequence: TGTGCCAGCAGTGCCGAGGGGAACACTGAAGCTTTCTTT. V usage is TRBV2 and J usage is TRBJ1-1; D unresolved. The CDR3 sequence is 13 residues long. Germline lookup yields CDR1 SNHLY and CDR2 FYNNEI. V was clipped by 4 bases and J by 1 base, with 7 bases between them.